This TCR beta chain was profiled in a study of T-cell reconstitution after alpha-beta-depleted transplantation in children. Findings and caveats of the study: Reports say that about two months after transplant, the alpha-beta T cells came out of several hundred graft clones that had expanded. A year post-transplant, T-cell counts and diversity derived mostly from newly produced T cells.

Unique molecular identifiers featured in how the TCRbeta library was prepared. TCRdb used MiXCR to reprocess the PCR reads, holding one entry per CDR3 protein. The sample records some 80,000 distinct CDR3 sequences, 15% to 20% being singletons. This CDR3 contains 13 residues. Germline lookup yields CDR1 SEHNR and CDR2 FQNEAQ (reference sequence). V was pared by 6 bases and J by 0 bases, with 9 bases between. This clonotype was detected ten times or more. Antigen: not known. This receptor was obtained from a male patient under 10 years old who had a stem cell transplant for acute lymphoblastic leukemia, so the T cells may come from the graft donor. This chain links TRBV7-9 with TRBJ2-7; D gene uncertain. The source material was PBMCs, mostly from graft donor cells, sampled 360 days after TCRalphabeta/CD19-depleted stem cell transplant. The CDR3 region is CASSPGYSYEQYF. The DNA for the CDR3 is TGTGCCAGCAGTCCCGGATACTCCTACGAGCAGTACTTC. The entire variable domain, with the rest obtained from reference TRBV7-9 and TRBJ2-7, is as follows: DTGVSQNPRHKITKRGQNVTFRCDPISEHNRLYWYRQTLGQGPEFLTYFQNEAQLEKSRLLSDRFSAERPKGSFSTLEIQRTEQGDSAMYLCASSPGYSYEQYFGPGTRLTVT.